Listed here is a single T cell receptor (beta chain). Enrolled during active infection, Seattle patients were then followed longitudinally. In the original workflow: Amplifying reference gene primers gave estimates of nucleated cell counts. The repertoire was sequenced with immunoSEQ multiplex PCR; TCRdb's copy has only in-frame clones and lacks some. That table supplies the V and J calls and clone size; D and trimming were determined from the DNA. The data contain around 60,000 clones, approximately 77% of them singletons. The sample belongs to a study of blood T cell repertoires in COVID-19. Study at large: Material from acute and convalescent COVID-19 was sourced from the United States, Italy and Spain. PBMCs, B-cell-depleted T cells, or T cells were the source of the cDNA or gDNA that made up the material.

The CDR3 runs 13 residues. CDR1 and CDR2 (germline): LNHDA, SQIVND (reference sequence). V shed 7 bases and J shed 4 bases, with 13 bases lying between them. This TCR was sampled from a woman in her 70s with COVID-19, enrolled during active disease. The V gene is TRBV19, the J gene TRBJ2-5; D uncertain. Sequenced input: peripheral blood. Written as DNA, the CDR3 is TGTGCCAGTACCACCCGGGTGGGAGAGACCCAGTACTTC. Amino acids: CASTTRVGETQYF.